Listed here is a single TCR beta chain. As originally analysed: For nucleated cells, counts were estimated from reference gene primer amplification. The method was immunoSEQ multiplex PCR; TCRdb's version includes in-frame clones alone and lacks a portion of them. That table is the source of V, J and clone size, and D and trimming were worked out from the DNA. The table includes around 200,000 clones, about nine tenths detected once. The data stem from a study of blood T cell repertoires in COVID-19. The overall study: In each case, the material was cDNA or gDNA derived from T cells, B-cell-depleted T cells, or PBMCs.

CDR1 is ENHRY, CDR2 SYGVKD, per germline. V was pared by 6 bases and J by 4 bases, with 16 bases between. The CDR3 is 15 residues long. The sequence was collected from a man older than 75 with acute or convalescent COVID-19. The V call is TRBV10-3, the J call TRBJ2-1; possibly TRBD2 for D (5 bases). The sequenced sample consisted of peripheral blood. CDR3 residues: CAIRELGPRYNEQFF. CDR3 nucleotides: TGTGCCATCAGGGAACTAGGACCTCGGTACAATGAGCAGTTCTTC.